Detailed here is one T cell receptor beta chain. This entry is derived from a study of blood T cell repertoires in COVID-19. Germline CDR1 is LNHDA and CDR2 is SQIVND (reference sequence). V was clipped by 8 bases and J by 0 bases, with 23 bases between them. The CDR3 is made up of 18 amino acids. Original processing notes: Scientists estimated how many nucleated cells there were by amplifying reference gene primers. Sequencing used immunoSEQ multiplex PCR; TCRdb keeps in-frame clones, though not all of them. The DNA gave D and trimming, while V, J and clone size come from that table. Found here are a few hundred thousand clones, roughly nine tenths of them singletons; the top ten hold approximately 2%.

The chain is built from TRBV19 and TRBJ1-5; possibly TRBD1 for D (5 bases). The source material was peripheral blood. The receptor's source is a man in his late teens or twenties with active or convalescent COVID-19. CDR3 in DNA: TGTGCCAGTCGCCTCAGGGAGGTCTCTGATTATAGCAATCAGCCCCAGCATTTT. Protein sequence: CASRLREVSDYSNQPQHF.